This is a list of T cell receptor beta chains from one sample in a study of OX40 agonist ivuxolimab in advanced cancers. Sequencing was performed with immunoSEQ multiplex PCR; in TCRdb, only in-frame clones are kept and a portion is missing. The sample has over 55,000 clones, 70% to 90% seen once. The sample consisted of CD4+ or CD8+ T cells sorted from blood, taken in a trial of the OX40 agonist ivuxolimab. The source is an adult with an advanced solid tumor such as melanoma, head and neck, liver or kidney cancer. Each CDR3 is given with its conserved first and last residue. Each record gives: clone size, V gene, D gene, J gene, CDR3 protein, CDR3 DNA. D genes are given only for firm matches. Rows give clone size only sometimes, using once, few, many, or a class for an expanded clone.

few	TRBV30	-	TRBJ1-5	CAWSAGAANQPQHF	TGTGCCTGGAGTGCAGGAGCGGCCAATCAGCCCCAGCATTTT
-	TRBV9	-	TRBJ2-2	CASSVGWDTGELFF	TGTGCCAGCAGCGTAGGCTGGGATACCGGGGAGCTGTTTTTT
-	TRBV5-3	-	TRBJ2-7	CARSLNTMGGQYF	TGTGCCAGAAGCTTGAACACAATGGGGGGGCAGTACTTC
-	TRBV7-2	-	TRBJ1-5	CASSLGEREPQHF	TGTGCCAGCAGCTTAGGGGAGAGGGAGCCCCAGCATTTT
-	TRBV19	TRBD2	TRBJ2-2	CASSIGLAGVSGELFF	TGTGCCAGTAGTATAGGACTAGCGGGGGTTTCCGGGGAGCTGTTTTTT
once	TRBV10-3	TRBD2	TRBJ2-7	CAISVRGKGDEQYF	TGTGCCATCAGTGTGCGGGGGAAAGGGGACGAGCAGTACTTC
-	TRBV29-1	-	TRBJ2-7	CSGRDSLGEQYF	TGCAGCGGGAGGGACAGTCTTGGCGAGCAGTACTTC
-	TRBV10-2	-	TRBJ1-2	CASSATPGSYGYTF	TGCGCCAGCAGTGCGACCCCGGGGAGCTATGGCTACACCTTC
-	TRBV29-1	-	TRBJ2-1	CCAGTYNEQFF	TGCTGCGCCGGTACCTACAATGAGCAGTTCTTC
-	TRBV11-3	-	TRBJ2-2	CASSLGKGNTGELFF	TGTGCCAGCAGCTTAGGGAAGGGGAACACCGGGGAGCTGTTTTTT
-	TRBV4-3	-	TRBJ1-1	CASSALQGFYTEAFF	TGCGCCAGCAGCGCCTTACAGGGTTTTTACACTGAAGCTTTCTTT
once	TRBV7-9	-	TRBJ2-2	CASSLDVGELFF	TGTGCCAGCAGCTTAGACGTCGGGGAGCTGTTTTTT
-	TRBV29-1	-	TRBJ1-2	CSVDKSGGDGYTF	TGCAGCGTTGATAAGTCGGGGGGCGATGGCTACACCTTC
-	TRBV18	TRBD1	TRBJ1-2	CASSPRTGDLDYGYTF	TGTGCCAGCTCACCACGGACAGGGGATCTTGACTATGGCTACACCTTC
-	TRBV2	TRBD1	TRBJ2-5	CASSGDRRMETQYF	TGTGCCAGCAGTGGGGACAGGAGGATGGAGACCCAGTACTTC
-	TRBV7-2	-	TRBJ2-5	CASSLDRETQYF	TGTGCCAGCAGCCTCGATCGGGAGACCCAGTACTTC
-	TRBV19	TRBD2	TRBJ2-2	CASRGGLAGNTGELFF	TGTGCCAGCCGGGGAGGACTAGCGGGGAACACCGGGGAGCTGTTTTTT
-	TRBV6-1	-	TRBJ2-7	CASSGGDGSSYEQYF	TGTGCCAGCAGTGGAGGGGACGGGAGCTCCTACGAGCAGTACTTC
-	TRBV9	-	TRBJ1-1	CASSLSQENTEAFF	TGTGCCAGCAGCCTCTCTCAGGAAAACACTGAAGCTTTCTTT
once	TRBV7-2	TRBD2	TRBJ2-5	CASSPSGRRLAGRETQYF	TGTGCCAGCAGCCCAAGCGGACGACGACTAGCGGGAAGAGAGACCCAGTACTTC
-	TRBV27	TRBD1	TRBJ1-1	CASSFKQGRVNTEAFF	TGTGCCAGCAGTTTCAAACAGGGGCGCGTGAACACTGAAGCTTTCTTT
-	TRBV6-1	-	TRBJ1-5	CASSENTYQPQHF	TGTGCCAGCAGTGAAAACACCTATCAGCCCCAGCATTTT
-	TRBV29-1	-	TRBJ2-3	CSVEEGWRRDTDTQYF	TGCAGCGTTGAAGAAGGGTGGCGGAGGGACACAGATACGCAGTATTTT
-	TRBV28	-	TRBJ2-7	CASRTGTSTYEQYF	TGTGCCAGCAGAACCGGGACATCCACCTACGAGCAGTACTTC
once	TRBV5-4	-	TRBJ2-5	CASSLGRGTSVRGSETQYF	TGTGCCAGCAGCTTAGGTCGGGGTACTTCGGTCAGGGGATCGGAGACCCAGTACTTC
-	TRBV5-1	-	TRBJ2-5	CASSTGTLGETQYF	TGCGCCAGCAGCACAGGGACACTAGGGGAGACCCAGTACTTC
-	TRBV5-1	TRBD1	TRBJ2-3	CASSYSGQLTDTQYF	TGCGCCAGCAGCTATTCGGGACAGTTAACAGATACGCAGTATTTT
-	TRBV30	-	TRBJ2-2	CAWSVLSTGELFF	TGTGCCTGGAGTGTACTTTCTACCGGGGAGCTGTTTTTT
once	TRBV7-8	-	TRBJ1-1	CASSPSGVWEEAFF	TGTGCCAGCAGCCCCAGTGGAGTGTGGGAAGAAGCTTTCTTT
-	TRBV5-1	-	TRBJ1-2	CASSLETGVAGYTF	TGCGCCAGCAGCTTGGAGACGGGGGTAGCCGGCTACACCTTC
few	TRBV5-1	TRBD1	TRBJ2-3	CASSSVPGGATDTQYF	TGCGCCAGCAGCTCTGTGCCAGGGGGAGCCACAGATACGCAGTATTTT
once	TRBV5-4	TRBD2	TRBJ2-7	CASSLGSGRVGREQYF	TGTGCCAGCAGCTTGGGTAGCGGGAGGGTTGGGAGAGAGCAGTACTTC
-	TRBV6-5	TRBD1	TRBJ1-2	CASRERTGRNYGYTF	TGTGCCAGCAGAGAACGGACAGGCCGTAACTATGGCTACACCTTC
once	TRBV5-1	TRBD1	TRBJ1-1	CASSSTGGGYTEAFF	TGCGCCAGCAGCTCAACAGGGGGCGGGTACACTGAAGCTTTCTTT
-	TRBV4-3	-	TRBJ1-2	CASTGSGGYGYTF	TGCGCCAGCACTGGGTCCGGGGGCTATGGCTACACCTTC
once	TRBV11-2	-	TRBJ1-3	CASSLGAAGNTIYF	TGTGCCAGCAGCTTGGGGGCGGCTGGAAACACCATATATTTT